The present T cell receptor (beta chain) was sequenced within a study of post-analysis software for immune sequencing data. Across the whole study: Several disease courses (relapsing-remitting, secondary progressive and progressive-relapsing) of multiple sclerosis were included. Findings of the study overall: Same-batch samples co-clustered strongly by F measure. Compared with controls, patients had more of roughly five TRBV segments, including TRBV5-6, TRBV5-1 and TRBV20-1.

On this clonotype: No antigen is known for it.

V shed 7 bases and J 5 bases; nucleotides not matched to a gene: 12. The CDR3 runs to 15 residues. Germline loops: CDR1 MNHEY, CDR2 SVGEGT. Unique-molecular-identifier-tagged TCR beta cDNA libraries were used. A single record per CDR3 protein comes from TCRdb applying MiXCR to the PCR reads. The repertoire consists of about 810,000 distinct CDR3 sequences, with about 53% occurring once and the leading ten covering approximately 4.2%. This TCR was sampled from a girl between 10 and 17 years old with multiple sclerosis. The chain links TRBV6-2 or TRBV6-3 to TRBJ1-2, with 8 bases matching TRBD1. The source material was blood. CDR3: CASTRPGQEFYGYTF. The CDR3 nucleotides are TGTGCCAGCACACGACCGGGACAGGAATTTTATGGCTACACCTTC.